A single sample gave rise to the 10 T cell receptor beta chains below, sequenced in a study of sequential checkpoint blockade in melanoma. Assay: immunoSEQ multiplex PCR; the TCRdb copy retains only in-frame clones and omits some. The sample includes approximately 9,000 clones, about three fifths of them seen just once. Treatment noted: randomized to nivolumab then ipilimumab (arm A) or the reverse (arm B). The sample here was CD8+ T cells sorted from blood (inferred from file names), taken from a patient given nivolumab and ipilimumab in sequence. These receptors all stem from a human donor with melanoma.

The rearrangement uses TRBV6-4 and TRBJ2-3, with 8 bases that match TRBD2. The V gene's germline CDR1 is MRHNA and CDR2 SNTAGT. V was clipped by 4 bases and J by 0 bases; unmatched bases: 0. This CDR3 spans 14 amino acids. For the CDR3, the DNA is TGTGCCAGCAGTGGCGGGAGGAGCACAGATACGCAGTATTTT. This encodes CASSGGRSTDTQYF.

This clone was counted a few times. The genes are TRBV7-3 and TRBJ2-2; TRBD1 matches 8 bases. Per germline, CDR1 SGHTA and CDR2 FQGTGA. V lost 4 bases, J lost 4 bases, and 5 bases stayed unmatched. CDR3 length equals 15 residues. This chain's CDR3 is CASSYRTGSTGELFF. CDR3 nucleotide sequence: TGTGCCAGCAGCTACCGGACAGGGAGCACCGGGGAGCTGTTTTTT.

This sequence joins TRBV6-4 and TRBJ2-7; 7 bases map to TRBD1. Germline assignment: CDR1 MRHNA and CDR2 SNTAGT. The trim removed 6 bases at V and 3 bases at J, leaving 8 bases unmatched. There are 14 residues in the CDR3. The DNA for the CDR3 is TGTGCCAGCAGGCTGGGACAGAACAACTACGAGCAGTACTTC. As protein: CASRLGQNNYEQYF.

CDR3 in DNA: TGCGCCAGCAGCCCCGGGACAAAAGAAAAACTGTTTTTT. Translating gives CASSPGTKEKLFF. This chain joins TRBV4-3 and TRBJ1-4; D is perhaps TRBD1 (6 bases). Germline V gene lookup returns CDR1 LGHNA and CDR2 YSLEER. The CDR3 totals 13 residues. V gave up 4 bases and J gave up 8 bases, with 11 bases separating them.

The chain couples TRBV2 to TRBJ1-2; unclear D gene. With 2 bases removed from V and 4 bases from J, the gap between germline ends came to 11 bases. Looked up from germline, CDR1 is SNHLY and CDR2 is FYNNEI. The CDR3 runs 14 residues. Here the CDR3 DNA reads TGTGCCAGCAGTGAATCCCCAGGAGGCTATGGCTACACCTTC. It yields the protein CASSESPGGYGYTF.

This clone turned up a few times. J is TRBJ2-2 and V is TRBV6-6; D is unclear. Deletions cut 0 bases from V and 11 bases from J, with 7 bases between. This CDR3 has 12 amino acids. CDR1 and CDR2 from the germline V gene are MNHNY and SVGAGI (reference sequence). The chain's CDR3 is CASSYSPFELFF. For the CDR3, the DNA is TGTGCCAGCAGTTACTCCCCTTTCGAGCTGTTTTTT.

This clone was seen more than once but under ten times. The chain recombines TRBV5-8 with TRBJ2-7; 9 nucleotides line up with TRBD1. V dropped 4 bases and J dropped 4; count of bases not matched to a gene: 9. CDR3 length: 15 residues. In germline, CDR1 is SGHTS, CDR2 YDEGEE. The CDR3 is CASSEAGTGWYEQYF. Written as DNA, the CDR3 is TGTGCCAGCAGCGAGGCCGGGACAGGGTGGTACGAGCAGTACTTC.

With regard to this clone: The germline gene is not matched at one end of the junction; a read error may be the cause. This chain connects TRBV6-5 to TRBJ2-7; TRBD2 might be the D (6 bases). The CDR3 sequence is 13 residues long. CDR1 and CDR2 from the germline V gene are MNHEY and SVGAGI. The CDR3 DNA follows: TGTGCCAGCAGTGACTCGTCGGAGGGCGAGCAGTACTTC. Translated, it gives CASSDSSEGEQYF.

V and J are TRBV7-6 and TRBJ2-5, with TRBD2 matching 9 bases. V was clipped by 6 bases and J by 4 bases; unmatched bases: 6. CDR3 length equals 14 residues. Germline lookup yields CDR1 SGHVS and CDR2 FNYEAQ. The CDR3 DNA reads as TGTGCCAGCAGTTGGCTAGCGGGAACAGAGACCCAGTACTTC. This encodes CASSWLAGTETQYF.

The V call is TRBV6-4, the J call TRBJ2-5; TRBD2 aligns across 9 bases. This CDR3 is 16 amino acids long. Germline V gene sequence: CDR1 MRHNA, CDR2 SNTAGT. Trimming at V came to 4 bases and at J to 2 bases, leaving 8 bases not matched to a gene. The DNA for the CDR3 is TGTGCCAGCAGTGCCCGTAGCGGGGGACGTCAAGAGACCCAGTACTTC. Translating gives CASSARSGGRQETQYF.